A selection of T cell receptor beta chains follows, all from one sample in a study of cytomegalovirus exposure and HLA in healthy donors. The table came from immunoSEQ multiplex PCR; TCRdb's copy has only in-frame clones and leaves some out. This sample contains over 30,000 clones. The sequenced sample was PBMCs. These receptors were obtained from a man in his forties in good health and CMV-seronegative. Each CDR3 is given with its conserved first and last residue. The D gene is left open where the match is weak.

V gene,J gene,D gene,CDR3 DNA,CDR3 protein
TRBV7-9,TRBJ1-1,TRBD1,TGTGCCAGCAGGAAAACAGGGGGGACTGAAGCTTTCTTT,CASRKTGGTEAFF
TRBV10-3,TRBJ2-1,TRBD2,TGTGCCATCAGCGCTGGATGGACTAGCGGGGATTACAATGAGCAGTTCTTC,CAISAGWTSGDYNEQFF
TRBV6-4,TRBJ2-2,TRBD1,TGTGCCAGCAGTGACGGGACAGGGAACACCGGGGAGCTGTTTTTT,CASSDGTGNTGELFF
TRBV6-5,TRBJ2-2,-,TGTGCCAGCAACCCACAGGGGAACACCGGGGAGCTGTTTTTT,CASNPQGNTGELFF
TRBV6-5,TRBJ2-7,TRBD2,TGTGCCAGCAGCCAGGAGGGCGGGACTACCTACGAGCAGTACTTC,CASSQEGGTTYEQYF
TRBV28,TRBJ2-5,-,TGTGCCAGCGTCAGAACGGTACAGCAGGCTGGCTACAAAGAGACCCAGTACTTC,CASVRTVQQAGYKETQYF
TRBV6-5,TRBJ1-2,TRBD1,TGTGCCAGCAGTCTACAGGGGGCGAAAGGCTACACCTTC,CASSLQGAKGYTF
TRBV5-1,TRBJ2-1,TRBD2,TGCGCCAGCAGCTTGGCGGGACTAGCAGACTTTGTAGTCTCCTACAATGAGCAGTTCTTC,CASSLAGLADFVVSYNEQFF
TRBV6-5,TRBJ2-1,TRBD1,TGTGCCAGCAGTTACAAACAGGGGTGGGATGAGCAGTTCTTC,CASSYKQGWDEQFF
TRBV5-4,TRBJ2-7,TRBD2,TGTGCCAGCAGCTTAGCGGGGCCGGCCTACGAGCAGTACTTC,CASSLAGPAYEQYF
TRBV30,TRBJ1-4,-,TGTGCCTGGAGTCTTTCCCGAGGGGAAAAACTGTTTTTT,CAWSLSRGEKLFF
TRBV5-1,TRBJ1-1,-,TGCGCCAGCAGCTCCCTAGGCAGGAACACTGAAGCTTTCTTT,CASSSLGRNTEAFF
TRBV27,TRBJ2-7,-,TGTGCCAGCAGTTTACTAGCTACCCCGGAGAGCTCCTACGAGCAGTACTTC,CASSLLATPESSYEQYF
TRBV4-3,TRBJ1-4,-,TGCGCCAGCAGCCAAGATTCGGGGGGAAGGGGGAGTGGTAATGAAAAACTGTTTTTT,CASSQDSGGRGSGNEKLFF
TRBV5-1,TRBJ2-7,-,TGCGCCAGCAGCTTTGACAGAACCGGCGAGCAGTACTTC,CASSFDRTGEQYF
TRBV5-1,TRBJ1-2,TRBD1,TGCGCCAGCAGCTTGGTGACAGGGGGAGGATATGGCTACACCTTC,CASSLVTGGGYGYTF
TRBV18,TRBJ1-4,-,TGTGCCAGCTCACCACCGGGTCCCGGAGGGGAAAAACTGTTTTTT,CASSPPGPGGEKLFF
TRBV30,TRBJ2-7,-,TGTGCCTGGAGTGGTACGGGTACGGGGCAGTACTTC,CAWSGTGTGQYF
TRBV9,TRBJ2-1,TRBD2,TGTGCCAGCAGCGCTCTAGCGGGAGGGGTGGATGAGCAGTTCTTC,CASSALAGGVDEQFF
TRBV19,TRBJ2-7,TRBD2,TGTGCCAGTAGTAGCCTGGGGGAGGGCTACGAGCAGTACTTC,CASSSLGEGYEQYF
TRBV7-3,TRBJ2-7,TRBD2,TGTGCCAGCAGCGCCCAGATTGCGGGAGAAGGGCAGCAGTACTTC,CASSAQIAGEGQQYF
TRBV5-6,TRBJ1-2,-,TGTGCCAGCAGCTTGGCAGGGTTTAACTATGGCTACACCTTC,CASSLAGFNYGYTF
TRBV5-1,TRBJ2-7,-,TGCGCCAGCAGCTTGGGCGTGAGCGCCTACGAGCAGTACTTC,CASSLGVSAYEQYF
TRBV10-3,TRBJ1-2,-,TGTGCCATCAGTGAGTATGAGGAGGGCACTTTCTACACCTTC,CAISEYEEGTFYTF
TRBV28,TRBJ2-4,-,TGTGCCAGCAGTTTATGGGGAGGCGATCTAGCCAAAAACATTCAGTACTTC,CASSLWGGDLAKNIQYF
TRBV4-2,TRBJ2-1,-,TGTGCCAGTAGTTTCAACAATGAGCAGTTCTTC,CASSFNNEQFF
TRBV29-1,TRBJ1-2,TRBD1,TGCAGCGTTGTTTCGGGACAGGGGGCGAACTATGGCTACACCTTC,CSVVSGQGANYGYTF
TRBV2,TRBJ2-7,-,TGTGCCAGCAGTCCCCGGGTCTACGAGCAGTACTTC,CASSPRVYEQYF
TRBV28,TRBJ1-2,-,TGTGCCAGCAGTTTAAGAGGGCACCGCGATGGCTACACCTTC,CASSLRGHRDGYTF
TRBV7-6,TRBJ2-1,TRBD2,TGTGCCAGCAGCGGGCTAGCGGGGGGGGATGAGCAGTTCTTC,CASSGLAGGDEQFF
TRBV7-9,TRBJ2-1,-,TGTGCCAGCAGCTTAAGGCGGGACGCCTTAAATGAGCAGTTCTTC,CASSLRRDALNEQFF
TRBV14,TRBJ1-1,TRBD1,TGTGCCAGCAGCTTACGGACAGGGGGTTCTGAAGCTTTCTTT,CASSLRTGGSEAFF
TRBV11-2,TRBJ2-1,TRBD2,TGTGCCAGCAGCCCGGGACTAGCGGGAGGGCCTCAGTCCTACAATGAGCAGTTCTTC,CASSPGLAGGPQSYNEQFF
TRBV5-1,TRBJ2-2,-,TGCGCCAGCAGCCCAACAGGGCTAACGAACACCGGGGAGCTGTTTTTT,CASSPTGLTNTGELFF
TRBV7-3,TRBJ2-1,-,TGTGCCAGCAGCTTAAAGGTAGCTGGCGATGAGCAGTTCTTC,CASSLKVAGDEQFF
TRBV5-1,TRBJ2-2,TRBD2,TGCGCCAGCACCCCAGCGGGGCAGCAGTGGACCGGGGAGCTGTTTTTT,CASTPAGQQWTGELFF
TRBV5-1,TRBJ2-1,TRBD2,TGCGCCAGCAGCTTGGAGGGTAGCGGGAGAAGGTGGCAGTTCTTC,CASSLEGSGRRWQFF
TRBV5-1,TRBJ1-4,-,TGCGCCAGCAGCTTCGAGGGAGATGCAACTAATGAAAAACTGTTTTTT,CASSFEGDATNEKLFF
TRBV28,TRBJ2-1,TRBD2,TGTGCCAGCAGTTCCTCTAGCGGGCGTTCCTACAATGAGCAGTTCTTC,CASSSSSGRSYNEQFF
TRBV27,TRBJ1-1,TRBD1,TGTGCCAGCAGTCCCAATCGACAGGGTAGCACTGAAGCTTTCTTT,CASSPNRQGSTEAFF